The 8 T cell receptor beta chains in this list originate from one sample, sequenced in a study of radiation and T cells in renal cell carcinoma. Indicated time point: baseline pretreatment blood. As for treatment: 15 Gy SBRT to primary tumor, nephrectomy 4 weeks later. Generated by immunoSEQ multiplex PCR, the TCRdb table keeps only in-frame clones and is missing some. The sample carries 130,000 or so clones, over 65% recorded once. Sample: blood, taken from a patient whose treatment included radiotherapy and nephrectomy. The receptor set was obtained from a woman aged 50 to 60 with renal cell carcinoma.

The chain is built from TRBV2 and TRBJ1-2; D gene uncertain. The V and J ends lost 6 bases and 8 bases respectively, with 10 bases between them. The length of the CDR3 is 11 residues. Germline V lookup: CDR1 SNHLY, CDR2 FYNNEI. This CDR3 is CASRGSGGYTF. The CDR3, as DNA: TGTGCCAGCAGGGGATCTGGCGGCTACACCTTC.

The count of this clone is one. CDR3 residues: CASSSHTVTNEKLFF. Here the CDR3 DNA reads TGCGCCAGCAGCTCGCACACGGTCACTAATGAAAAACTGTTTTTT. The V call is TRBV5-1, the J call TRBJ1-4; D remains ambiguous. The CDR3 loop spans 15 amino acids. V was pared by 3 bases and J by 2 bases, with 11 bases between. Looked up from germline, CDR1 is SGHRS and CDR2 is YFSETQ.

This sequence joins TRBV10-1 and TRBJ2-3; 8 bases are shared with TRBD2. V dropped 4 bases and J dropped 1; count of bases not matched to a gene: 4. This CDR3 has 15 amino acids. Germline V gene sequence: CDR1 WNHNN, CDR2 SYGVQD (reference sequence). The CDR3 here is CASSGSTSGTDTQYF. CDR3 DNA sequence: TGCGCCAGCAGTGGGTCGACTAGCGGCACAGATACGCAGTATTTT.

The chain uses TRBV7-2 and TRBJ2-7, with D hard to call. In germline, CDR1 is SGHTA, CDR2 FQGNSA. The CDR3 loop spans 12 amino acids. Trimming took off 5 bases at V and 5 bases at J, with 10 bases between the two ends. The CDR3 coding sequence is TGTGCCAGCAGCCGAGTGAGCAACGAGCAGTACTTC. It yields the protein CASSRVSNEQYF.

The rearrangement links TRBV4-2 to TRBJ1-3, with 8 bases fitting TRBD1. V shed 1 base and J 8 bases; nucleotides not matched to a gene: 10. There are 16 residues in the CDR3. CDR1 is LGHNA, CDR2 YNFKEQ, per germline. The CDR3 sequence is CASSQVAGGALHTIYF. For the CDR3, the DNA is TGTGCCAGCAGCCAAGTCGCAGGGGGCGCGTTGCACACCATATATTTT.

V and J are TRBV5-4 and TRBJ1-3; D uncertain. V gave up 0 bases and J gave up 1 base, with 8 bases separating them. The CDR3 contains 15 residues. CDR1 is SGHNT and CDR2 is YYREEE in the germline V gene (reference sequence). The CDR3 reads CASSLVGSSGNTIYF. CDR3 DNA sequence: TGTGCCAGCAGCTTGGTAGGGAGTTCTGGAAACACCATATATTTT.

Of note for this clone: Other DNA sequences of this sample code for an identical CDR3. V is TRBV6-6 and J is TRBJ2-3, with 9 bases that match TRBD1. CDR1 is MNHNY, CDR2 SVGAGI, per germline (reference sequence). Losses at the gene ends were 4 bases for V and 1 base for J; bases not matched to a gene: 6. The CDR3 consists of 16 residues. The CDR3 is CASSSSGTGRTDTQYF. In nucleotides, the CDR3 is TGTGCCAGCAGTTCCTCGGGGACAGGGCGCACAGATACGCAGTATTTT.

The chain employs TRBV9 and TRBJ1-4, with 9 bases aligning to TRBD1. The CDR3 runs 14 residues. Unmatched junction bases numbered 4, after V lost 3 bases and J lost 7 bases. Germline V gives CDR1 SGDLS, CDR2 YYNGEE. CDR3 sequence reads: CASSGTGVAEKLFF. The CDR3 nucleotides are TGTGCCAGCAGCGGGACAGGGGTCGCTGAAAAACTGTTTTTT.